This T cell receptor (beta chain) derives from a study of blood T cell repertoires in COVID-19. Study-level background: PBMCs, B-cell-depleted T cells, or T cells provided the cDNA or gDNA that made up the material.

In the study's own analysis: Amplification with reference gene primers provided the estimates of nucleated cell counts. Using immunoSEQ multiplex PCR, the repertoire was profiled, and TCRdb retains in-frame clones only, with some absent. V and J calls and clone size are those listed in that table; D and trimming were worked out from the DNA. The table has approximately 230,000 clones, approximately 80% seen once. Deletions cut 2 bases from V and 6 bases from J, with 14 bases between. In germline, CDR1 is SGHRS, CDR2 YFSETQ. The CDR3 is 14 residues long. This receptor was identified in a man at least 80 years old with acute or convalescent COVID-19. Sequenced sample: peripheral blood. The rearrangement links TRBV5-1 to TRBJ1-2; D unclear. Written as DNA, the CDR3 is TGCGCCAGCAGCTTAACCGGCGACACTGATGGCTACACCTTC. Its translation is CASSLTGDTDGYTF.